This is a list of T cell receptor beta chains from one sample in a study of cytomegalovirus exposure and HLA in healthy donors. The data were produced by immunoSEQ multiplex PCR, yet TCRdb's version contains in-frame clones alone and is incomplete. The sample lists some 190,000 clones, 82% occurring once. Material: PBMCs. Source of these receptors: a middle-aged man in good health and CMV-seronegative. CDR3s include the opening cysteine and the closing phenylalanine or tryptophan. The order of the fields is J gene, V gene, clone size, D gene, CDR3 protein, CDR3 DNA. A D gene is named only where the DNA matches it firmly. Only some rows state a clone size, as once, few, many or a class for expanded clones.

j_gene: TRBJ1-2
v_gene: TRBV28
abundance: NA
d_gene: TRBD1
CDR3aa: CASSRGQGANYGYTF
CDR3nt: TGTGCCAGCAGCCGAGGACAGGGGGCTAACTATGGCTACACCTTC

j_gene: TRBJ2-5
v_gene: TRBV7-9
abundance: few
d_gene: TRBD2
CDR3aa: CASSDRLGLAGETQYF
CDR3nt: TGTGCCAGCAGCGACCGCCTGGGACTAGCAGGAGAGACCCAGTACTTC

j_gene: TRBJ1-5
v_gene: TRBV7-2
abundance: once
d_gene: NA
CDR3aa: CASSLARGLPLNQPQHF
CDR3nt: TGTGCCAGCAGCTTAGCCAGGGGTCTACCTCTCAATCAGCCCCAGCATTTT

j_gene: TRBJ1-1
v_gene: TRBV6-5
abundance: NA
d_gene: NA
CDR3aa: CASSYVGHLEAFF
CDR3nt: TGTGCCAGCAGTTACGTGGGCCACCTCGAAGCTTTCTTT

j_gene: TRBJ1-1
v_gene: TRBV9
abundance: once
d_gene: TRBD1
CDR3aa: CASSLSPGQGAFF
CDR3nt: TGTGCCAGCAGCTTAAGTCCGGGACAGGGAGCTTTCTTT

j_gene: TRBJ1-5
v_gene: TRBV10-3
abundance: few
d_gene: TRBD1
CDR3aa: CAIRGTGDSNQPQHF
CDR3nt: TGTGCCATCAGGGGGACAGGGGATAGCAATCAGCCCCAGCATTTT

j_gene: TRBJ1-3
v_gene: TRBV18
abundance: NA
d_gene: NA
CDR3aa: CASSPGQLLSGNTIYF
CDR3nt: TGTGCCAGCTCACCCGGACAGTTACTCTCTGGAAACACCATATATTTT

j_gene: TRBJ2-5
v_gene: TRBV11-2
abundance: NA
d_gene: NA
CDR3aa: CATTPVQETQYF
CDR3nt: TGTGCCACCACTCCCGTCCAAGAGACCCAGTACTTC

j_gene: TRBJ1-1
v_gene: TRBV5-4
abundance: NA
d_gene: TRBD1
CDR3aa: CASSLTGVVTEAFF
CDR3nt: TGTGCCAGCAGCTTGACAGGGGTGGTCACTGAAGCTTTCTTT

j_gene: TRBJ1-1
v_gene: TRBV7-8
abundance: once
d_gene: TRBD1
CDR3aa: CASSLRRGQSRATEAFF
CDR3nt: TGTGCCAGCAGCCTAAGGAGGGGACAGTCAAGGGCCACTGAAGCTTTCTTT

j_gene: TRBJ1-4
v_gene: TRBV2
abundance: NA
d_gene: NA
CDR3aa: CASSLLPDRVLFF
CDR3nt: TGTGCCAGCAGTCTATTGCCCGACAGAGTACTGTTTTTT

j_gene: TRBJ1-5
v_gene: TRBV11-2
abundance: NA
d_gene: TRBD1
CDR3aa: CASSADRGLNQPQHF
CDR3nt: TGTGCCAGCAGCGCGGACAGGGGGCTAAATCAGCCCCAGCATTTT

j_gene: TRBJ1-2
v_gene: TRBV6-1
abundance: once
d_gene: TRBD1
CDR3aa: CASSEPAGTAANYGYTF
CDR3nt: TGTGCCAGCAGTGAACCGGCCGGGACAGCAGCTAACTATGGCTACACCTTC

j_gene: TRBJ1-2
v_gene: TRBV5-1
abundance: NA
d_gene: TRBD1
CDR3aa: CASSTTGVYGYTF
CDR3nt: TGCGCCAGCAGCACGACAGGGGTCTATGGCTACACCTTC

j_gene: TRBJ2-5
v_gene: TRBV13
abundance: NA
d_gene: TRBD2
CDR3aa: CASSPRLAGEETQYF
CDR3nt: TGTGCCAGCAGCCCCCGACTAGCGGGGGAAGAGACCCAGTACTTC

j_gene: TRBJ1-5
v_gene: TRBV29-1
abundance: NA
d_gene: NA
CDR3aa: CSVEERENQPQHF
CDR3nt: TGCAGCGTTGAAGAAAGGGAGAATCAGCCCCAGCATTTT

j_gene: TRBJ1-2
v_gene: TRBV30
abundance: few
d_gene: NA
CDR3aa: CAWIGSPSYSYTF
CDR3nt: TGTGCCTGGATTGGTAGCCCATCCTATAGCTACACCTTC

j_gene: TRBJ2-3
v_gene: TRBV5-5
abundance: NA
d_gene: NA
CDR3aa: CASSSGGDTQYF
CDR3nt: TGTGCCAGCAGCTCTGGAGGAGATACGCAGTATTTT

j_gene: TRBJ2-7
v_gene: TRBV30
abundance: NA
d_gene: NA
CDR3aa: CAWSVRGYEQYF
CDR3nt: TGTGCCTGGAGTGTACGAGGTTACGAGCAGTACTTC

j_gene: TRBJ2-5
v_gene: TRBV7-2
abundance: NA
d_gene: TRBD1
CDR3aa: CASSLRQGSIPQETQYF
CDR3nt: TGTGCCAGCAGCTTAAGACAGGGTTCGATCCCCCAAGAGACCCAGTACTTC

j_gene: TRBJ1-5
v_gene: TRBV7-4
abundance: NA
d_gene: TRBD1
CDR3aa: CASSLGWIKDRGHQPQHF
CDR3nt: TGTGCCAGCAGCTTAGGATGGATCAAGGACAGGGGGCATCAGCCCCAGCATTTT